Following are 32 T cell receptor beta chains from one sample sequenced in a study of cytomegalovirus exposure and HLA in healthy donors. The PCR made use of 60 Vbeta and 13 Jbeta primers. TCRdb's copy holds only in-frame clones and misses some; the assay was immunoSEQ multiplex PCR. The sample yields more than 95,000 clones, over 70% seen once. Source material: PBMCs. The receptors stem from a woman aged 45 to 65 in good health and CMV-seronegative.

The chain recombines TRBV11-1 with TRBJ2-7, with TRBD2 as a possible D gene (5 bases). V lost 7 bases and J lost 3, with 16 bases in between. CDR3 size: 14 residues. Per germline, CDR1 SGHAT and CDR2 FQDESV (reference sequence). CDR3 coding DNA: TGTGCCAGCACCGCGGGCCTAGTCGGCTACGAGCAGTACTTC. Protein: CASTAGLVGYEQYF.

This clone was found a few times. J is TRBJ2-7 and V is TRBV5-4; 9 bases fit TRBD2. Germline V gene lookup returns CDR1 SGHNT and CDR2 YYREEE (reference sequence). Trimming at V came to 1 base and at J to 4 bases, leaving 3 bases not matched to a gene. The CDR3 contains 14 residues. The CDR3 region is CASSLSSGIYEQYF. The CDR3 region has the DNA TGTGCCAGCAGCTTGTCTAGCGGGATTTACGAGCAGTACTTC.

This sequence joins TRBV19 and TRBJ2-7; 9 positions agree with TRBD1. Looked up from germline, CDR1 is LNHDA and CDR2 is SQIVND (reference sequence). The CDR3 length is 12 residues. The junction had 0 bases not matched to a gene; V was cut back by 8 bases and J by 1 base. The CDR3, as DNA: TGTGCCAGTGGACAGGGGTCCTACGAGCAGTACTTC. The encoded protein is CASGQGSYEQYF.

This chain connects TRBV21-1 to TRBJ2-7; the table's TRBD2 call for D was not verified on the DNA. TRBV21-1 is a pseudogene locus. The CDR3 extends over 16 amino acids. The CDR3 sequence: CASSKAGTSGDNEQYF. DNA for the CDR3: TGTGCCAGCAGCAAAGCGGGGACTAGCGGGGATAACGAGCAGTACTTC.

The chain recombines TRBV2 with TRBJ2-7, with D possibly TRBD1 on 6 matching bases. The V and J ends lost 10 bases and 3 bases respectively, with 19 bases between them. The CDR3 totals 14 residues. Germline V lookup: CDR1 SNHLY, CDR2 FYNNEI. The CDR3 region is CAILRQDISYEQYF. CDR3 sequence (DNA): TGTGCCATACTCAGACAGGATATTAGCTACGAGCAGTACTTC.

This clone was counted only a few times. The gene calls are TRBV7-9 and TRBJ2-3; 9 bases align to TRBD2. The germline V gene has CDR1 SEHNR and CDR2 FQNEAQ (reference sequence). V lost 8 bases, J lost 6 bases, and 9 bases stayed unmatched. This CDR3 contains 14 residues. CDR3 nucleotide sequence: TGTGCCAGCGGTCCTAGCGGGAACGTGGATACGCAGTATTTT. Its translation is CASGPSGNVDTQYF.

This clone turned up a few times. The chain couples TRBV19 to TRBJ2-7, with 8 bases that match TRBD2. Trimming cost V 9 bases and J 6 bases; bases outside gene matches: 13. This CDR3 is built from 14 residues. The germline V gene has CDR1 LNHDA and CDR2 SQIVND (reference sequence). The CDR3 reads CASGGGPKSGEQYF. The CDR3 DNA is TGTGCCAGCGGGGGGGGCCCTAAAAGTGGCGAGCAGTACTTC.

This chain connects TRBV4-1 to TRBJ1-1; no clear D gene. Germline assignment: CDR1 MGHRA and CDR2 YSYEKL. The ends were cut back, 0 bases at V and 4 bases at J, with 18 bases in the middle. The CDR3 spans 17 residues. The chain's CDR3 is CASSQDGGRRVGTEAFF. In nucleotides, the CDR3 is TGCGCCAGCAGCCAAGATGGAGGGAGGCGAGTGGGCACTGAAGCTTTCTTT.

This chain uses TRBV28 with TRBJ1-1; the D is unclear. The CDR3 is 14 residues long. In germline, CDR1 is MDHEN, CDR2 SYDVKM. The V gene lost 4 bases and the J gene lost 0 bases, with 9 bases spanning the gap. CDR3 nucleotide sequence: TGTGCCAGCAGTTCGAGGTGGCTGAACACTGAAGCTTTCTTT. It specifies CASSSRWLNTEAFF.

The genes are TRBV6-5 and TRBJ2-1; 9 nucleotides align to TRBD1. Germline V lookup: CDR1 MNHEY, CDR2 SVGAGI. This CDR3 contains 14 residues. The trim removed 2 bases at V and 7 bases at J, leaving 3 bases unmatched. The CDR3 reads CASSYGTGPNEQFF. DNA of the CDR3: TGTGCCAGCAGTTACGGGACAGGGCCAAATGAGCAGTTCTTC.

The chain combines TRBV2 with TRBJ2-3; a possible D gene is TRBD2 (6 bases). Deletions cut 4 bases from V and 6 bases from J, with 14 bases between. Germline lookup yields CDR1 SNHLY and CDR2 FYNNEI. The CDR3 extends over 14 amino acids. In nucleotides, the CDR3 is TGTGCCAGCAGTGTCCGGGGCGCGGGGGATACGCAGTATTTT. Its protein is CASSVRGAGDTQYF.

The V call is TRBV30, the J call TRBJ2-7; TRBD2 agrees at 8 bases. This CDR3 comprises 12 residues. Germline V CDR1 and CDR2: GTSNPN, SVGIG (reference sequence). The V segment lost 6 bases and the J segment 4 bases; nucleotides outside the gene matches: 5. The CDR3 nucleotides are TGTGCCTGCGGGCGGGGGGATTACGAGCAGTACTTC. This gives the protein CACGRGDYEQYF.

This clone turned up a few times. CDR3 sequence (DNA): TGTGCCAGCAACAGCGGGAGGGGCACCGGGGAGCTGTTTTTT. Residues: CASNSGRGTGELFF. The V and J genes are TRBV2 and TRBJ2-2; the match to TRBD2 covers 10 bases. V was pared by 7 bases and J by 4 bases, with 3 bases of the junction left unmatched. CDR3 size: 14 residues. Germline V gene data show CDR1 as SNHLY and CDR2 as FYNNEI.

V gene TRBV19 combines with J gene TRBJ2-7; D is undetermined. Looked up from germline, CDR1 is LNHDA and CDR2 is SQIVND (reference sequence). With 6 bases removed from V and 1 base from J, the gap between germline ends came to 7 bases. The CDR3 contains 12 residues. The CDR3, as DNA: TGTGCCAGTAGCTACGCATCCTACGAGCAGTACTTC. Its translation is CASSYASYEQYF. Complete variable domain (other parts from reference TRBV19 and TRBJ2-7): DGGITQSPKYLFRKEGQNVTLSCEQNLNHDAMYWYRQDPGQGLRLIYYSQIVNDFQKGDIAEGYSVSREKKESFPLTVTSAQKNPTAFYLCASSYASYEQYFGPGTRLTVT.

The chain uses TRBV25-1 and TRBJ1-3; possible D gene TRBD1, 6 bases. The CDR3 consists of 14 residues. Germline CDR1 is MGHDK and CDR2 is SYGVNS. V was shortened by 2 bases and J by 2 bases, with 7 bases between the two germline ends. CDR3 sequence: CASSEAGAGNTIYF. DNA of the CDR3: TGTGCCAGCAGTGAAGCAGGGGCTGGAAACACCATATATTTT.

The rearrangement joins TRBV19 to TRBJ1-5, with D hard to call. Per the germline V gene, CDR1 is LNHDA and CDR2 is SQIVND (reference sequence). Trimming removed 6 bases from V and 6 bases from J, with 12 bases in between. The CDR3 spans 13 residues. The CDR3 region has the DNA TGTGCCAGTAGCCCCTCCCTAGGTCAGCCCCAGCATTTT. It translates to CASSPSLGQPQHF.

This clone was seen more than once but under ten times. This chain uses TRBV6-5 with TRBJ2-7, with D maybe TRBD1 (6 bases). CDR1 is MNHEY and CDR2 is SVGAGI in the germline V gene. The CDR3 spans 11 residues. V lost 6 bases to trimming and J lost 5 bases, with 8 bases between them. The CDR3, as DNA: TGTGCCAGCAGCAGGGACAACGAGCAGTACTTC. It encodes CASSRDNEQYF.

This chain uses TRBV30 with TRBJ2-2, with 10 bases that match TRBD1. The ends lost 2 bases at V and 4 bases at J; junction bases unmatched: 7. The CDR3 loop spans 16 amino acids. Germline lookup yields CDR1 GTSNPN and CDR2 SVGIG (reference sequence). CDR3 bases: TGTGCCTGGAGTAAAAAAGGGACAGGGGCCACCGGGGAGCTGTTTTTT. This translates into CAWSKKGTGATGELFF.

This chain connects TRBV21-1 to TRBJ2-1; TRBD2, the D gene given by the table, was not confirmed from the DNA. TRBV21-1 is a pseudogene locus. CDR3 size: 16 residues. CDR3 DNA sequence: TGTGCCAGCAGCACGAGTGCCCGGTACTCCTACAATGAGCAGTTCTTC. Translated: CASSTSARYSYNEQFF.

The CDR3 loop is CASSPDGNSNQPQHF. The CDR3 region has the DNA TGTGCCAGCAGTCCGGACGGGAATAGCAATCAGCCCCAGCATTTT. V is TRBV6-5 and J is TRBJ1-5, with no clear D. The V end lost 5 bases, the J end lost 0 bases, and 11 bases lay between the germline ends. Germline V gives CDR1 MNHEY, CDR2 SVGAGI. CDR3 length: 15 amino acids.

The genes are TRBV7-3 and TRBJ2-3, with D possibly TRBD1 on 5 matching bases. Germline CDR1 SGHTA, CDR2 FQGTGA. This CDR3 has 14 residues. The V end was cut by 2 bases, the J end by 4 bases, with 10 bases between. The CDR3 spells CASSLSRAADTQYF. The CDR3 nucleotides are TGTGCCAGCAGCTTATCCAGGGCGGCAGATACGCAGTATTTT.

The V call is TRBV18, the J call TRBJ1-5; 8 bases line up with TRBD1. V shed 4 bases and J 4 bases; nucleotides not matched to a gene: 9. The CDR3 runs 16 residues. Per germline, CDR1 KGHSH and CDR2 LQKENI. This CDR3 is CASSQATGQVNQPQHF. DNA of the CDR3: TGTGCCAGCTCACAAGCAACGGGACAGGTAAATCAGCCCCAGCATTTT.

The chain couples TRBV9 to TRBJ2-2, with 11 bases that match TRBD2. Per germline, CDR1 SGDLS and CDR2 YYNGEE. Germline trimming cut 0 bases from V and 4 bases from J; bases unmatched to any gene: 2. This CDR3 is built from 16 residues. The CDR3 coding sequence is TGTGCCAGCAGCGTAGGTCTAGCGGGAGGCACCGGGGAGCTGTTTTTT. Its protein product is CASSVGLAGGTGELFF.

This clone was counted only a few times. CDR3 sequence: CASSSPRWASEQYF. In nucleotides, the CDR3 is TGTGCCAGCAGTAGCCCCCGCTGGGCATCCGAGCAGTACTTC. V and J are TRBV28 and TRBJ2-7, with D uncertain. This CDR3 spans 14 amino acids. Germline assignment: CDR1 MDHEN and CDR2 SYDVKM. The V gene lost 5 bases and the J gene lost 6 bases, with 17 bases spanning the gap.

V gene TRBV4-1 combines with J gene TRBJ1-3; D is unclear. The CDR3 has 15 residues. Trimming left V 0 bases short and J 2 bases short, with 8 bases between. Germline CDR1 and CDR2: MGHRA and YSYEKL. CDR3 sequence: CASSQDLTPGNTIYF. CDR3 nucleotide sequence: TGCGCCAGCAGCCAAGACCTAACTCCTGGAAACACCATATATTTT.

This chain joins TRBV30 and TRBJ2-7; 12 nucleotides match TRBD1. Germline V CDR1 and CDR2: GTSNPN, SVGIG (reference sequence). This CDR3 has 13 amino acids. Losses at the gene ends were 8 bases for V and 4 bases for J; bases not matched to a gene: 6. The CDR3 region is CASRDRGLYEQYF. CDR3 DNA: TGTGCCAGCCGGGACAGGGGGCTATACGAGCAGTACTTC.

The genes are TRBV6-6 and TRBJ2-7; TRBD2 aligns across 10 bases. The V gene end was trimmed by 5 bases and the J gene end by 4 bases; junction bases not matched to a gene: 8. Per the germline V gene, CDR1 is MNHNY and CDR2 is SVGAGI (reference sequence). There are 15 residues in the CDR3. The CDR3, as DNA: TGTGCCAGCAGTGGAAGGACTAGCGGTATTTACGAGCAGTACTTC. Its protein product is CASSGRTSGIYEQYF.

CDR3 region: CASSVGWGDYNEQFF. Here the CDR3 DNA reads TGTGCCAGCAGCGTAGGATGGGGGGACTACAATGAGCAGTTCTTC. The chain has TRBV9 and TRBJ2-1; D possibly corresponds to TRBD2 (6 bases). Trimming removed 0 bases at V and 3 bases at J, with 10 bases between. Looked up from germline, CDR1 is SGDLS and CDR2 is YYNGEE. The CDR3 has 15 residues.

The chain joins TRBV28 to TRBJ1-1; the D gene is possibly TRBD1 (5 bases). The CDR3 runs to 14 residues. Trimming shortened V by 11 bases and J by 2 bases, and 18 bases separated the two germline ends. CDR1 is MDHEN and CDR2 is SYDVKM in the germline V gene. The CDR3 DNA is TGTGCCGCTGCTGGGAGGGGAAAAAACACTGAAGCTTTCTTT. Protein sequence: CAAAGRGKNTEAFF.

Turning to this clone: In the same sample, other DNA sequences code for this CDR3. The chain recombines TRBV7-2 with TRBJ2-7; no clear D gene. This CDR3 has 13 residues. Germline CDR1 reads SGHTA; CDR2 reads FQGNSA. Between the trimmed V and J ends, which lost 3 bases and 4 bases, there was a span of 10 bases. CDR3: CASSFAGTYEQYF. CDR3 bases: TGTGCCAGCAGCTTTGCAGGTACATACGAGCAGTACTTC.

In this sample, this clone turned up a few times. The chain employs TRBV7-6 and TRBJ2-5; D might be TRBD2 (6 bases). The germline V and J ends were trimmed by 5 bases and 0 bases, with 10 bases remaining between them. CDR1 is SGHVS, CDR2 FNYEAQ, per germline. The length of the CDR3 is 14 residues. The CDR3 DNA reads as TGTGCCAGCAGCCATGCGGGGAACCAAGAGACCCAGTACTTC. This translates into CASSHAGNQETQYF.

V is TRBV7-2 and J is TRBJ2-5; possible D gene TRBD2, 6 bases. Germline values: CDR1 SGHTA, CDR2 FQGNSA. There are 13 residues in the CDR3. The ends were cut back, 4 bases at V and 5 bases at J, with 11 bases in the middle. This CDR3 reads CASSWTGRETQYF. CDR3 nucleotide sequence: TGTGCCAGCAGCTGGACTGGGAGGGAGACCCAGTACTTC.